This TCR beta chain was captured by sequencing in a study of PD-L1 blockade in urothelial cancer. At the level of the study: Atezolizumab, begun by patients in about 2014, was given at 1,200 mg intravenously every 3 weeks. The median number of T cells present in blood samples was approximately 130,000.

Some clones are missing from TCRdb's copy, which holds only in-frame ones; the method was immunoSEQ multiplex PCR. In the table there are tens of thousands of clones, approximately 81% of which are singletons. This CDR3 is built from 14 residues. The germline gives CDR1 SGHTS, CDR2 YDEGEE. V gave up 1 base and J gave up 1 base, with 6 bases separating them. As to time point: pretreatment peripheral blood. Individual patients had between 1 and 8 samples, taken pretreatment and on-treatment. This receptor was obtained from a man aged 65-85 years with urothelial cancer. The material was PBMCs, obtained around atezolizumab (anti-PD-L1) treatment. The chain uses TRBV5-8 and TRBJ1-5, with D tentatively TRBD1 (6 bases). The CDR3 loop is CASSLQGSNQPQHF. The CDR3 nucleotides read TGTGCCAGCAGCTTGCAGGGGAGCAATCAGCCCCAGCATTTT.